The 3 T cell receptor beta chains below were found in one sample sequenced in a study of blood T cell repertoires in COVID-19. TCRdb's table, derived via immunoSEQ multiplex PCR, lists solely in-frame clones and lacks some. The sample contains roughly 46,000 clones, more than 75% of which appear only once. The specimen was peripheral blood. These receptor sequences come from a man between 45 and 60 years old with active COVID-19.

V is TRBV7-9 and J is TRBJ1-1; 7 bases align to TRBD1. J gave up 1 base and V 2 bases, and 7 bases lay outside the gene matches. Germline V gene sequence: CDR1 SEHNR, CDR2 FQNEAQ (reference sequence). This CDR3 has 16 amino acids. CDR3 sequence reads: CASSLRAGGWNTEAFF. CDR3 nucleotides: TGTGCCAGCAGCTTAAGGGCAGGGGGATGGAACACTGAAGCTTTCTTT.

The J gene is TRBJ2-2, the V gene TRBV5-8, with 9 bases aligning to TRBD1. V lost 4 bases to trimming and J lost 0 bases; unmatched junction nucleotides: 4. The CDR3 contains 16 residues. Germline lookup yields CDR1 SGHTS and CDR2 YDEGEE. The CDR3 here is CASSATGGTNTGELFF. CDR3 sequence (DNA): TGTGCCAGCAGCGCTACAGGGGGCACGAACACCGGGGAGCTGTTTTTT.

V gene TRBV7-2 combines with J gene TRBJ2-1; D unresolved. Germline V gene data show CDR1 as SGHTA and CDR2 as FQGNSA. This CDR3 has 13 amino acids. Trimming removed 0 bases at V and 5 bases at J, with 5 bases between. This CDR3 reads CASSLAANNEQFF. The CDR3 DNA follows: TGTGCCAGCAGCTTAGCGGCAAACAATGAGCAGTTCTTC.